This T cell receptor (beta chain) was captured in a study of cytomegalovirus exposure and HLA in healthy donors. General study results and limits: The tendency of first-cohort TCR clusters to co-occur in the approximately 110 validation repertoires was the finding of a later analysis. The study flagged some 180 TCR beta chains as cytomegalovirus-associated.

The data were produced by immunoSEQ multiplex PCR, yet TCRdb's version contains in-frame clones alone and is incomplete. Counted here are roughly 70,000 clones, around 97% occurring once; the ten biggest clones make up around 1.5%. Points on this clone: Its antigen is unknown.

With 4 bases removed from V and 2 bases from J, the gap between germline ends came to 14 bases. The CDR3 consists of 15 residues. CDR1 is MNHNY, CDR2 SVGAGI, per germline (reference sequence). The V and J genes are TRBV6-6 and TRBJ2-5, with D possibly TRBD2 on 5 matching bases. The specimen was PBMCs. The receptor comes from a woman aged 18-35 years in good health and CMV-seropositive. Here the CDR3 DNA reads TGTGCCAGCAGTTCCTTTTTGACTATACAAGAGACCCAGTACTTC. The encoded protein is CASSSFLTIQETQYF.